Given below is one T cell receptor beta chain in context. Assay: immunoSEQ multiplex PCR; the TCRdb copy retains only in-frame clones and omits some. The table has 300,000 or so clones, over 75% seen once. Recruits, aged about 18 to 100 years, lived in 25 or so US areas. Looked up from germline, CDR1 is SGDLS and CDR2 is YYNGEE. Unmatched junction bases numbered 15, after V lost 3 bases and J lost 5 bases. The CDR3 length is 18 residues. This sample was taken from a study of blood T cell repertoires in COVID-19. About the research overall: Samples representing acute and convalescent COVID-19 were sourced from the United States, Italy and Spain.

The V gene is TRBV9, the J gene TRBJ2-2, with 8 positions matching TRBD2. The source material was PBMCs or T cells enriched from blood (not recorded which). The sequence derives from a woman aged 18-29 years who had recovered from COVID-19. In nucleotides, the CDR3 is TGTGCCAGCAGCGGATTCCAAGAAGCGGGGGTTTTAACCGGGGAGCTGTTTTTT. It is translated as CASSGFQEAGVLTGELFF.